The 8 T cell receptor beta chains listed next were all sequenced from one sample in a study of blood T cell repertoires in COVID-19. Profiling relied on immunoSEQ multiplex PCR, and the TCRdb table lists in-frame clones only, not all of them. The profile shows a few hundred thousand clones, roughly 90% of them singletons. The sample taken for sequencing was PBMCs or T cells enriched from blood (not recorded which). These receptors all come from a woman aged 55-70 years who had recovered from COVID-19.

The J gene is TRBJ2-1, the V gene TRBV6-5; D is possibly TRBD2 (6 bases). The germline CDR1 and CDR2 sequences are MNHEY and SVGAGI. Trimming left V 6 bases short and J 6 bases short, with 15 bases between. The CDR3 is 14 residues long. DNA of the CDR3: TGTGCCAGCAGACAACTAGCTATGTCCAATGAGCAGTTCTTC. This gives the protein CASRQLAMSNEQFF.

The chain uses TRBV13 and TRBJ2-7; D may be TRBD2 (6 bases). With 1 base removed from V and 4 bases from J, the gap between germline ends came to 11 bases. Germline loops: CDR1 PRHDT, CDR2 FYEKMQ (reference sequence). CDR3 length: 14 amino acids. This CDR3 reads CASSLAGAGYEQYF. The CDR3 bases are TGTGCCAGCAGCTTAGCGGGAGCCGGGTACGAGCAGTACTTC.

The rearrangement joins TRBV6-5 to TRBJ2-2, with no clear D. V was cut by 6 bases and J by 2 bases, with 4 bases left in between. This CDR3 contains 12 residues. The germline V gene encodes CDR1 MNHEY and CDR2 SVGAGI. The CDR3 region is CASSQNTGELFF. CDR3 bases: TGTGCCAGCAGCCAAAACACCGGGGAGCTGTTTTTT.

The chain combines TRBV5-1 with TRBJ2-7; 10 bases line up with TRBD1. The germline V gene encodes CDR1 SGHRS and CDR2 YFSETQ. This CDR3 has 18 amino acids. With 0 bases clipped from V and 0 bases from J, the junction kept 9 bases outside the gene matches. CDR3 sequence reads: CASSLGTGGILSSYEQYF. The DNA of the CDR3 is TGCGCCAGCAGCTTGGGGACAGGGGGAATCTTGAGCTCCTACGAGCAGTACTTC.

This chain links TRBV3-1 (or the pseudogene TRBV3-2) with TRBJ1-1, with 9 bases lining up with TRBD1. The CDR3 contains 15 residues. V lost 4 bases to trimming and J lost 2 bases; unmatched junction nucleotides: 5. Germline values: CDR1 LGHDT, CDR2 YNNKEL (reference sequence). The CDR3 sequence: CASSPRQGGNTEAFF. The CDR3 nucleotides read TGTGCCAGCAGCCCTCGACAGGGGGGTAACACTGAAGCTTTCTTT.

This chain uses TRBV19 with TRBJ1-4, with D possibly TRBD1 on 5 matching bases. V gave up 7 bases and J gave up 5 bases, with 17 bases separating them. In germline, CDR1 is LNHDA, CDR2 SQIVND (reference sequence). The CDR3 loop spans 15 amino acids. The CDR3 here is CASTPSGAGNEKLFF. Written as DNA, the CDR3 is TGTGCCAGTACCCCCAGCGGGGCAGGGAATGAAAAACTGTTTTTT.

The chain has TRBV28 and TRBJ2-5; no reliable D call. Germline V gives CDR1 MDHEN, CDR2 SYDVKM. Trimming stripped 5 bases from V and 2 bases from J, with 6 bases between. The CDR3 totals 12 residues. CDR3 DNA: TGTGCCAGCAGTACTCCACAAGAGACCCAGTACTTC. Its protein is CASSTPQETQYF.

The chain recombines TRBV30 with TRBJ1-5; a possible D gene is TRBD1 (5 bases). V lost 5 bases and J lost 9, with 11 bases in between. The germline CDR1 and CDR2 sequences are GTSNPN and SVGIG (reference sequence). The CDR3 spans 11 residues. This CDR3 reads CAWRAGGPQHF. The CDR3 nucleotides read TGTGCCTGGCGGGCGGGGGGGCCCCAGCATTTT.